A single sample gave rise to the 30 T cell receptor beta chains below, sequenced in a study of T cell responses to AZD1222 COVID-19 vaccine. Sequencing was performed with immunoSEQ multiplex PCR; in TCRdb, only in-frame clones are kept and a portion is missing. The profile shows over 100,000 clones, approximately 91% of them singletons. Source: peripheral blood, taken on day 0 of AZD1222 vaccination. These receptors were taken from an adult in good health.

This clone was seen only once. The chain couples TRBV28 to TRBJ2-5; TRBD2 aligns across 8 bases. The V gene's germline CDR1 is MDHEN and CDR2 SYDVKM. The ends lost 8 bases at V and 5 bases at J; junction bases unmatched: 22. The CDR3 is made up of 18 amino acids. The CDR3 nucleotides are TGTGCCAGCTCACCCGCGGGTCGGACTAGCATTCTTGTCGAGACCCAGTACTTC. Translation gives CASSPAGRTSILVETQYF.

This chain links TRBV7-9 with TRBJ1-4; weak D call: TRBD1 (5 bases). This CDR3 has 18 residues. Germline V gene data show CDR1 as SEHNR and CDR2 as FQNEAQ (reference sequence). V lost 5 bases to trimming and J lost 3 bases, with 22 bases between them. As DNA, the CDR3 is TGTGCCAGCAGCCGGGCGGAGTCGACAGAATCGCCTAATGAAAAACTGTTTTTT. Translating it yields CASSRAESTESPNEKLFF. The entire variable domain, with the rest obtained from reference TRBV7-9 and TRBJ1-4, is as follows: DTGVSQNPRHKITKRGQNVTFRCDPISEHNRLYWYRQTLGQGPEFLTYFQNEAQLEKSRLLSDRFSAERPKGSFSTLEIQRTEQGDSAMYLCASSRAESTESPNEKLFFGSGTQLSVL.

The gene calls are TRBV3-1 (or the pseudogene TRBV3-2) and TRBJ2-3; TRBD2 might be the D (6 bases). CDR1 and CDR2 from the germline V gene are LGHDT and YNNKEL (reference sequence). Trimming shortened V by 0 bases and J by 1 base, and 11 bases separated the two germline ends. This CDR3 is built from 16 residues. CDR3 coding DNA: TGTGCCAGCAGCCAAGATCGGGGGACCCGCACAGATACGCAGTATTTT. As protein: CASSQDRGTRTDTQYF.

This CDR3 reads CAWSGNRYGGEQFF. DNA of the CDR3: TGTGCCTGGAGTGGAAATCGTTATGGTGGTGAGCAGTTCTTC. The rearrangement uses TRBV30 and TRBJ2-1; D is unclear. Germline V gene data show CDR1 as GTSNPN and CDR2 as SVGIG (reference sequence). CDR3 length: 14 residues. V lost 1 base to trimming and J lost 9 bases, with 16 bases between them.

The chain is built from TRBV7-8 and TRBJ2-3; D remains ambiguous. Looked up from germline, CDR1 is SGHVS and CDR2 is FQNEAQ. The CDR3 runs to 13 residues. V gave up 0 bases and J gave up 7 bases, with 8 bases separating them. CDR3 sequence reads: CASSLASGNTQYF. The CDR3 bases are TGTGCCAGCAGCTTAGCGTCTGGGAATACGCAGTATTTT.

V gene TRBV28 combines with J gene TRBJ1-1, with 8 nucleotides matching TRBD1. CDR1 and CDR2 (germline): MDHEN, SYDVKM. J lost 1 base, V lost 5 bases, and 3 bases had no gene match. CDR3 length: 14 amino acids. CDR3 loop: CASSRTGWNTEAFF. The CDR3 DNA follows: TGTGCCAGCAGTCGGACAGGGTGGAACACTGAAGCTTTCTTT.

J is TRBJ2-7 and V is TRBV6-2 or TRBV6-3, with 12 positions matching TRBD2. This CDR3 region has 16 residues. Germline V gene sequence: CDR1 MNHEY, CDR2 SVGEGT. The junction had 8 bases not matched to a gene; V was cut back by 2 bases and J by 6 bases. This CDR3 reads CASSYRTSGTRVEQYF. In DNA form, the CDR3 reads TGTGCCAGCAGTTACAGGACTAGCGGGACCCGCGTCGAGCAGTACTTC.

The J gene is TRBJ2-7, the V gene TRBV4-1; 9 positions agree with TRBD2. V gave up 3 bases and J gave up 1 base; unmatched junction bases: 7. The CDR3 sequence is 16 residues long. CDR1 and CDR2 (germline): MGHRA, YSYEKL. The CDR3 region is CASSHQGLAVSYEQYF. DNA for the CDR3: TGCGCCAGCAGCCACCAGGGACTAGCCGTTTCCTACGAGCAGTACTTC.

J is TRBJ2-7 and V is TRBV19; 7 nucleotides align to TRBD1. CDR1 LNHDA and CDR2 SQIVND come from the germline V gene (reference sequence). The CDR3 loop spans 13 amino acids. J lost 7 bases, V lost 6 bases, and 9 bases had no gene match. The CDR3 loop reads CASSRGTAREQYF. CDR3 in DNA: TGTGCCAGTAGCCGAGGGACAGCCAGGGAGCAGTACTTC.

The chain is built from TRBV30 and TRBJ1-5; D is possibly TRBD1 (5 bases). V dropped 2 bases and J dropped 2 bases, with 16 bases sitting between them. Germline CDR1 GTSNPN, CDR2 SVGIG (reference sequence). The CDR3 is 16 residues long. The CDR3 region is CAWSRGAGEGNQPQHF. The CDR3 coding sequence is TGTGCCTGGAGTCGCGGGGCGGGGGAAGGCAATCAGCCCCAGCATTTT.

V gene TRBV19 combines with J gene TRBJ2-2; TRBD1 agrees at 12 bases. Germline CDR1 reads LNHDA; CDR2 reads SQIVND (reference sequence). V trimming: 7 bases; J trimming: 3 bases; junction bases outside the gene matches: 9. CDR3 length equals 17 residues. The CDR3 spells CASTFSRDRGHTGELFF. CDR3 bases: TGTGCCAGTACCTTCTCCCGGGACAGGGGGCACACCGGGGAGCTGTTTTTT.

The chain is built from TRBV28 and TRBJ2-6; 8 positions agree with TRBD1. CDR1 MDHEN and CDR2 SYDVKM come from the germline V gene. The CDR3 is made up of 17 amino acids. J was trimmed by 3 bases and V by 3 bases; bases with no gene match: 7. The chain's CDR3 is CASSLSGGAGGANVLTF. DNA of the CDR3: TGTGCCAGCAGTTTGTCAGGGGGCGCGGGTGGGGCCAACGTCCTGACTTTC. The full variable domain, completed using reference TRBV28 and TRBJ2-6, is DVKVTQSSRYLVKRTGEKVFLECVQDMDHENMFWYRQDPGLGLRLIYFSYDVKMKEKGDIPEGYSVSREKKERFSLILESASTNQTSMYLCASSLSGGAGGANVLTFGAGSRLTVL.

The rearrangement joins TRBV6-6 to TRBJ1-1; the match to TRBD1 covers 7 bases. J was trimmed by 3 bases and V by 0 bases; bases with no gene match: 7. The CDR3 has 16 amino acids. Germline CDR1 MNHNY, CDR2 SVGAGI (reference sequence). As DNA, the CDR3 is TGTGCCAGCAGTTACTCCCTCGACAGGGAGGACACTGAAGCTTTCTTT. It encodes CASSYSLDREDTEAFF.

The chain recombines TRBV3-1 (or the pseudogene TRBV3-2) with TRBJ2-4; the D gene is possibly TRBD1 (7 bases). Per the germline V gene, CDR1 is LGHDT and CDR2 is YNNKEL (reference sequence). The V end was cut by 3 bases, the J end by 2 bases, with 14 bases between. The CDR3 totals 16 residues. The CDR3 nucleotides are TGTGCCAGCAGCCAGAGGACAGGAGGGACCAAAAACATTCAGTACTTC. Translation gives CASSQRTGGTKNIQYF.

This chain links TRBV6-5 with TRBJ2-4; no definite D call. The CDR3 runs 14 residues. From germline, CDR1 is MNHEY and CDR2 SVGAGI. V lost 2 bases and J lost 3, with 8 bases in between. CDR3 residues: CASSYGQGKNIQYF. The CDR3 DNA sequence: TGTGCCAGCAGTTACGGTCAAGGCAAAAACATTCAGTACTTC.

The chain recombines TRBV27 with TRBJ1-5; weak D call: TRBD1 (5 bases). The CDR3 is made up of 15 amino acids. Germline-derived CDR1 and CDR2 are MNHEY and SMNVEV (reference sequence). Trimming shortened V by 5 bases and J by 7 bases, and 18 bases separated the two germline ends. In DNA, the CDR3 is TGTGCCAGCAGTCTGGGGGGGGTCGGGGGACAGCCCCAGCATTTT. Its translation is CASSLGGVGGQPQHF.

The chain couples TRBV4-1 to TRBJ1-1; 7 nucleotides align to TRBD1. The CDR3 extends over 17 amino acids. Germline-derived CDR1 and CDR2 are MGHRA and YSYEKL. V lost 1 base to trimming and J lost 1 base; unmatched junction nucleotides: 9. This CDR3 reads CASSQAEQGYGNTEAFF. Here the CDR3 DNA reads TGCGCCAGCAGCCAAGCTGAACAGGGGTATGGGAACACTGAAGCTTTCTTT.

V gene TRBV7-8 combines with J gene TRBJ2-1, with 8 bases matching TRBD1. The CDR3 loop spans 15 amino acids. Germline V gives CDR1 SGHVS, CDR2 FQNEAQ. Trimming cost V 3 bases and J 5 bases; bases outside gene matches: 6. The CDR3 is CASSFRQGADNEQFF. The CDR3 DNA is TGTGCCAGCAGCTTTCGGCAGGGGGCCGACAATGAGCAGTTCTTC.

This sequence joins TRBV30 and TRBJ1-1, with no clear D. The CDR3 is 14 residues long. Trimming left V 2 bases short and J 2 bases short, with 12 bases between. The germline CDR1 and CDR2 sequences are GTSNPN and SVGIG (reference sequence). CDR3 loop: CAWSQGLPNTEAFF. Written as DNA, the CDR3 is TGTGCCTGGAGTCAAGGACTCCCCAACACTGAAGCTTTCTTT. Together with reference TRBV30 and TRBJ1-1, the CDR3 gives the full variable domain: SQTIHQWPATLVQPVGSPLSLECTVEGTSNPNLYWYRQAAGRGLQLLFYSVGIGQISSEVPQNLSASRPQDRQFILSSKKLLLSDSGFYLCAWSQGLPNTEAFFGQGTRLTVV.

This rearrangement joins TRBV19 to TRBJ2-1; 10 bases are shared with TRBD2. V shed 4 bases, J shed 2 bases, and the junction held 8 bases outside the gene matches. This CDR3 contains 17 residues. Germline CDR1 LNHDA, CDR2 SQIVND (reference sequence). CDR3 coding DNA: TGTGCCAGTAGTACGCCTCCAGGGACTAGCGCCTACAATGAGCAGTTCTTC. This gives the protein CASSTPPGTSAYNEQFF. Filled out from reference TRBV19 and TRBJ2-1, the complete variable domain reads DGGITQSPKYLFRKEGQNVTLSCEQNLNHDAMYWYRQDPGQGLRLIYYSQIVNDFQKGDIAEGYSVSREKKESFPLTVTSAQKNPTAFYLCASSTPPGTSAYNEQFFGPGTRLTVL.

The chain joins TRBV19 to TRBJ1-1; D is uncertain. The V and J ends lost 1 base and 3 bases respectively, with 18 bases between them. The CDR3 spans 17 residues. Looked up from germline, CDR1 is LNHDA and CDR2 is SQIVND (reference sequence). In DNA form, the CDR3 reads TGTGCCAGTAGTATAGGGTCGGGCAGGAGGAGAGACACTGAAGCTTTCTTT. Amino acids: CASSIGSGRRRDTEAFF. Full variable domain (missing parts from reference TRBV19 and TRBJ1-1): DGGITQSPKYLFRKEGQNVTLSCEQNLNHDAMYWYRQDPGQGLRLIYYSQIVNDFQKGDIAEGYSVSREKKESFPLTVTSAQKNPTAFYLCASSIGSGRRRDTEAFFGQGTRLTVV.

The chain recombines TRBV3-1 (or the pseudogene TRBV3-2) with TRBJ1-4; a weak D match, TRBD1 (5 bases). Trimming removed 0 bases at V and 8 bases at J, with 16 bases between. CDR3 length: 16 residues. In germline, CDR1 is LGHDT, CDR2 YNNKEL (reference sequence). The chain's CDR3 is CASSQDRSGTREKLFF. In DNA, the CDR3 is TGTGCCAGCAGCCAAGACCGGTCGGGGACGAGGGAAAAACTGTTTTTT.

The V and J genes are TRBV6-6 and TRBJ2-7, with TRBD1 as a possible D gene (6 bases). V lost 2 bases and J lost 5, with 13 bases in between. Germline-derived CDR1 and CDR2 are MNHNY and SVGAGI (reference sequence). This CDR3 contains 14 residues. The CDR3 sequence is CASSYTGQLDEQYF. In DNA form, the CDR3 reads TGTGCCAGCAGTTACACCGGACAGCTGGACGAGCAGTACTTC.

The chain links TRBV29-1 to TRBJ2-2; 8 bases fit TRBD1. The CDR3 sequence is 14 residues long. The germline gives CDR1 SQVTM, CDR2 ANQGSEA. V trimming: 6 bases; J trimming: 0 bases; junction bases outside the gene matches: 3. The CDR3, as DNA: TGCAGCGTGACAGGGGCTGCGAACACCGGGGAGCTGTTTTTT. Translated, it gives CSVTGAANTGELFF.

This chain joins TRBV7-3 and TRBJ2-1; 7 positions match TRBD2. V trimming: 5 bases; J trimming: 10 bases; junction bases outside the gene matches: 8. The germline gives CDR1 SGHTA, CDR2 FQGTGA. The CDR3 totals 13 residues. For the CDR3, the DNA is TGTGCCAGCAGCATCCAGCGGGGTGGGGAGCAGTTCTTC. Translating gives CASSIQRGGEQFF.

The V call is TRBV18, the J call TRBJ2-5, with D possibly being TRBD2 (5 bases). V lost 2 bases to trimming and J lost 4 bases, with 8 bases between them. The CDR3 covers 13 residues. Germline CDR1 is KGHSH and CDR2 is LQKENI. The CDR3 bases are TGTGCCAGCTCACCATGGGCGGGAGAGACCCAGTACTTC. Translating it yields CASSPWAGETQYF.

Regarding this clone: This specimen includes other DNA sequences encoding the same CDR3. This chain links TRBV7-3 with TRBJ2-2, with D possibly matching TRBD1 (6 bases). With 5 bases removed from V and 4 bases from J, the gap between germline ends came to 8 bases. This CDR3 has 13 amino acids. Germline assignment: CDR1 SGHTA and CDR2 FQGTGA. CDR3 protein: CASSRGGTGELFF. The CDR3 bases are TGTGCCAGCAGCAGAGGGGGCACCGGGGAGCTGTTTTTT.

This chain connects TRBV6-5 to TRBJ2-7, with D perhaps matching TRBD1 (5 bases). Germline CDR1 is MNHEY and CDR2 is SVGAGI. The CDR3 extends over 15 amino acids. Trimming stripped 2 bases from V and 2 bases from J, with 13 bases between. The CDR3 bases are TGTGCCAGCAGTTACGGTGGGGCAGGAACCTACGAGCAGTACTTC. It is translated as CASSYGGAGTYEQYF.

The V gene is TRBV3-1 (or the pseudogene TRBV3-2), the J gene TRBJ2-7; D is ambiguous. V lost 2 bases to trimming and J lost 2 bases, with 7 bases between them. This CDR3 has 13 residues. Germline lookup yields CDR1 LGHDT and CDR2 YNNKEL (reference sequence). The CDR3 bases are TGTGCCAGCAGCCAACTAGGGCCCTACGAGCAGTACTTC. The encoded protein is CASSQLGPYEQYF.

The chain couples TRBV5-1 to TRBJ2-1, with TRBD2 identical over 8 bases. The CDR3 runs 15 residues. Germline CDR1 and CDR2: SGHRS and YFSETQ. With 2 bases clipped from V and 2 bases from J, the junction kept 3 bases outside the gene matches. This CDR3 is CASSLTSGTYNEQFF. CDR3 in DNA: TGCGCCAGCAGCTTAACTAGCGGTACCTACAATGAGCAGTTCTTC.